What follows are 14 T cell receptor beta chains derived from one specimen sequenced in a study of T cells after yellow fever vaccination. TCRdb processed the 5' RACE reads anew with MiXCR; each CDR3 protein has one entry. The sample lists around 360,000 distinct CDR3 sequences, 11% occurring once. Specimen: PBMCs, collected on the day of the first yellow fever vaccination. Receptor source: a man in his late teens or twenties who received the YFV17D yellow fever vaccine.

The CDR3 DNA is TGTGCCAGCAGCACAGGGGTTAGCGTGGCCGGGGAGCTGTTTTTT. This sequence encodes CASSTGVSVAGELFF. V usage is TRBV7-2 and J usage is TRBJ2-2; 7 nucleotides match TRBD1. The germline V gene encodes CDR1 SGHTA and CDR2 FQGNSA. The V and J ends lost 5 bases and 6 bases, in that order; junction bases with no gene match: 9. The CDR3 runs 15 residues.

This clonotype was seen once. The CDR3 is CASSQKMGPAETQYF. The CDR3 DNA is TGCGCCAGCAGTCAAAAGATGGGCCCAGCAGAGACCCAGTACTTC. The chain recombines TRBV23-1 with TRBJ2-5; D is unclear. TRBV23-1 is an ORF for which the function is uncertain. The CDR3 loop spans 15 amino acids. V was cut by 2 bases and J by 4 bases, with 14 bases left in between.

As to this clonotype: One end of the junction does not line up with germline, which may come from a read error. V gene TRBV28 combines with J gene TRBJ2-5, with TRBD2 identical over 10 bases. Germline V gives CDR1 MDHEN, CDR2 SYDVKM. The CDR3 is made up of 13 amino acids. The CDR3 here is CASSLSSGGRRDF. DNA of the CDR3: TGTGCCAGCAGTTTATCTAGCGGGGGCCGCCGGGACTTC.

The rearrangement links TRBV12-3 or TRBV12-4 to TRBJ2-6; TRBD2 might be the D (5 bases). Trimming took off 1 base at V and 1 base at J, with 11 bases between the two ends. The length of the CDR3 is 17 residues. The chain's CDR3 is CASSLVLEASGANVLTF. Written as DNA, the CDR3 is TGTGCCAGCAGTTTAGTTTTGGAGGCGTCTGGGGCCAACGTCCTGACTTTC.

The V call is TRBV6-5, the J call TRBJ2-7, with a tentative D call TRBD1 (6 bases). V lost 4 bases, J lost 2 bases, and 15 bases lay in between. Germline CDR1 and CDR2: MNHEY and SVGAGI. The CDR3 is made up of 15 amino acids. The chain's CDR3 is CASSSRTERPYEQYF. CDR3 coding DNA: TGTGCCAGCAGTTCCCGGACAGAGCGCCCCTACGAGCAGTACTTC.

The chain recombines TRBV12-3 or TRBV12-4 with TRBJ1-2, with D possibly being TRBD1 (5 bases). Trimming took 4 bases from V and 4 from J, leaving 19 bases between them. The CDR3 loop spans 16 amino acids. In DNA, the CDR3 is TGTGCCAGCAGTTACGGAGTCAGGGTAACTAGCTATGGCTACACCTTC. This translates into CASSYGVRVTSYGYTF.

This clonotype has more than one count but fewer than ten. The chain links TRBV5-1 to TRBJ2-7, with 8 bases that match TRBD2. The CDR3 is 14 amino acids. CDR1 is SGHRS and CDR2 is YFSETQ in the germline V gene. The J segment lost 5 bases and the V segment lost 4 bases, leaving 8 bases of the junction unmatched. The CDR3 nucleotides read TGCGCCAGCAGCATGCGGGGGGCCAGGCACGAGCAGTACTTC. Protein sequence: CASSMRGARHEQYF.

This clonotype has more than one count but fewer than ten. The CDR3: CASSYSGGRNEKLFF. For the CDR3, the DNA is TGTGCCAGCAGTTACTCTGGGGGCCGTAATGAAAAACTGTTTTTT. The chain uses TRBV6-5 and TRBJ1-4; maybe TRBD1 (6 bases). The CDR3 length is 15 residues. Germline V lookup: CDR1 MNHEY, CDR2 SVGAGI. Deletions cut 0 bases from V and 4 bases from J, with 9 bases between.

This clonotype has ten or more counts. The rearrangement uses TRBV7-9 and TRBJ2-5; TRBD1 matches at 9 bases. Germline values: CDR1 SEHNR, CDR2 FQNEAQ (reference sequence). This CDR3 spans 14 amino acids. After removal of 4 bases from V and 4 bases from J, the junction contained 4 bases not matched to a gene. CDR3 loop: CASSSDRGGETQYF. CDR3 sequence (DNA): TGTGCCAGCAGCTCGGACAGGGGAGGAGAGACCCAGTACTTC.

The table lists this clonotype with a few counts. The genes are TRBV5-4 and TRBJ2-1; 11 bases are a match to TRBD2. The CDR3 is made up of 15 amino acids. With 3 bases clipped from V and 7 bases from J, the junction kept 6 bases outside the gene matches. Per germline, CDR1 SGHNT and CDR2 YYREEE (reference sequence). CDR3 loop: CASSSSSGGWNEQFF. In DNA, the CDR3 is TGTGCCAGCAGCTCCTCTAGCGGGGGGTGGAATGAGCAGTTCTTC.

This clonotype was observed a few times. This chain connects TRBV5-4 to TRBJ1-1, with 7 bases that match TRBD1. The CDR3 is 15 amino acids. Losses at the gene ends were 3 bases for V and 7 bases for J; bases not matched to a gene: 12. CDR1 is SGHNT and CDR2 is YYREEE in the germline V gene (reference sequence). CDR3 sequence (DNA): TGTGCCAGCAGCTCTCCAAAGACAGGGAATATTGAAGCTTTCTTT. This translates into CASSSPKTGNIEAFF.

This clonotype showed up just a few times. Written as DNA, the CDR3 is TGTGCCAGCAGCGTAGATGGCGGCGAGGCCTACAATGAGCAGTTCTTC. Residues: CASSVDGGEAYNEQFF. The rearrangement links TRBV9 to TRBJ2-1; D is unclear. Germline V gene sequence: CDR1 SGDLS, CDR2 YYNGEE. The CDR3 loop spans 16 amino acids. Trimming shortened V by 0 bases and J by 2 bases, and 12 bases separated the two germline ends.

The chain employs TRBV9 and TRBJ1-2, with D possibly being TRBD1 (6 bases). Trimming removed 2 bases at V and 5 bases at J, with 19 bases between. The germline V gene encodes CDR1 SGDLS and CDR2 YYNGEE. The CDR3 loop spans 16 amino acids. CDR3 protein: CASSVRSLGQTYGYTF. CDR3 coding DNA: TGTGCCAGCAGCGTTCGCAGCCTTGGACAGACATATGGCTACACCTTC.

This clonotype was counted between two and nine times. CDR3 coding DNA: TGTGCCAGCAGCCCCCTGGCGAGGGGAGGGACTCAAGAGACCCAGTACTTC. It yields the protein CASSPLARGGTQETQYF. The J gene is TRBJ2-5, the V gene TRBV7-9; 7 bases line up with TRBD2. CDR1 is SEHNR and CDR2 is FQNEAQ in the germline V gene (reference sequence). Germline trimming cut 5 bases from V and 2 bases from J; bases unmatched to any gene: 14. The CDR3 consists of 17 residues.